This is a list of T cell receptor beta chains from one sample in a study of blood T cell repertoires in COVID-19. Only in-frame clones appear in the TCRdb table, and some are missing; sequencing was by immunoSEQ multiplex PCR. The profile covers 250,000 or so clones, with about 88% appearing a single time and less than 8.5% taken by the ten largest. What was sequenced was PBMCs or T cells enriched from blood (not recorded which). The receptors were gathered from a woman in her fifties or sixties who had been exposed to COVID-19. The CDR3 runs from the conserved cysteine through the conserved F or W. The D gene is left open where the match is weak. Size is omitted from some rows. Given values are once, few, many or a class for expanded clones.

clone size | J gene | V gene | D gene | CDR3 DNA | CDR3 protein
- | TRBJ2-7 | TRBV5-6 | TRBD1 | TGTGCCAGCAGCTTGGGACAGGGGGCGCTAGGGAACGAGCAGTACTTC | CASSLGQGALGNEQYF
- | TRBJ2-7 | TRBV19 | TRBD1 | TGTGCCAGTTCGACCGGGACAGGGGTTTACTACGAGCAGTACTTC | CASSTGTGVYYEQYF
- | TRBJ1-4 | TRBV19 | - | TGTGCCAGTACCGCGGGTGAAAAACTGTTTTTT | CASTAGEKLFF
- | TRBJ1-3 | TRBV11-2 | - | TGTGCCAGCAGCTCGTTATCTGGAAACACCATATATTTT | CASSSLSGNTIYF
- | TRBJ1-5 | TRBV7-9 | TRBD1 | TGTGCCAGCAGCCCGCAGACAGGGGATCAGCCCCAGCATTTT | CASSPQTGDQPQHF
- | TRBJ1-2 | TRBV27 | TRBD1 | TGTGCCAGCAGTTTAGGGGGGGACAGGGCCATCTATGGCTACACCTTC | CASSLGGDRAIYGYTF
- | TRBJ2-6 | TRBV15 | - | TGTGCCACCTACGGACTCGCGTCTGGGGCCAACGTCCTGACTTTC | CATYGLASGANVLTF
- | TRBJ1-1 | TRBV6-5 | TRBD1 | TGTGCCAGCAGCTCACAGGGGGCAATGTCCACTGAAGCTTTCTTT | CASSSQGAMSTEAFF
- | TRBJ2-1 | TRBV28 | - | TGTGCCACCACCTTTGGGACAAGAAACAATGAGCAGTTCTTC | CATTFGTRNNEQFF
- | TRBJ1-2 | TRBV7-9 | TRBD1 | TGTGCCAGCAGCTCGATACCGGACAGGGAACGCAATGGCTACACCTTC | CASSSIPDRERNGYTF
- | TRBJ1-2 | TRBV6-5 | - | TGTGCCAGCAGGCCTGGACAGTTCTATGGCTACACCTTC | CASRPGQFYGYTF
- | TRBJ1-1 | TRBV10-3 | - | TGTGCCATCACGACAGGGAACACTGAAGCTTTCTTT | CAITTGNTEAFF
- | TRBJ1-2 | TRBV12-3/TRBV12-4 | - | TGTGCCAGCAGTTTAGCTCTTACTTATGGCTACACCTTC | CASSLALTYGYTF
medium-sized | TRBJ1-1 | TRBV3-1/TRBV3-2 | - | TGTGCCAGCAGCCAGACACAGATTAACACTGAAGCTTTCTTT | CASSQTQINTEAFF
- | TRBJ2-2 | TRBV7-7 | TRBD1 | TGTGCCAGCAGCCCGACAGGGATAACCGGGGAGCTGTTTTTT | CASSPTGITGELFF
- | TRBJ1-1 | TRBV7-8 | TRBD1 | TGTGCCAGCAGCTTGGGACAGGGGATCGCTGAAGCTTTCTTT | CASSLGQGIAEAFF
once | TRBJ1-1 | TRBV9 | - | TGTGCCAGCAGCGTAGGAGGGAGTCATAACACTGAAGCTTTCTTT | CASSVGGSHNTEAFF
few | TRBJ1-2 | TRBV5-4 | TRBD1 | TGTGCCAGCAGCCGTGACAGGGAGACGAACTATGGCTACACCTTC | CASSRDRETNYGYTF
- | TRBJ2-1 | TRBV27 | - | TGTGCCAGCAGCTCCTTAGCGGACTACAATGAGCAGTTCTTC | CASSSLADYNEQFF
- | TRBJ1-4 | TRBV5-1 | TRBD1 | TGCGCCAGCAGCTTGTCTGCACAGGGGCCCTCAGAAAAACTGTTTTTT | CASSLSAQGPSEKLFF
- | TRBJ2-5 | TRBV7-8 | TRBD2 | TGTGCCAGCAGCCCTGGACTAGCGGGGGGGTGGCAAGAGACCCAGTACTTC | CASSPGLAGGWQETQYF
- | TRBJ2-3 | TRBV4-3 | - | TGCGCCAGCAGCCAAAGTAGCAGGACTACAGATACGCAGTATTTT | CASSQSSRTTDTQYF
- | TRBJ2-1 | TRBV28 | TRBD1 | TGTGCCAGCATACAGGGGAGAAACCATGAGCAGTTCTTC | CASIQGRNHEQFF
once | TRBJ2-1 | TRBV4-2 | TRBD2 | TGTGCCAGCAGCCAAGAGTTGCGCGGGGGTTCGTACAATGAGCAGTTCTTC | CASSQELRGGSYNEQFF
- | TRBJ2-7 | TRBV2 | - | TGTGCCAGCAGGCCCAGCTCCTACGAGCAGTACTTC | CASRPSSYEQYF
- | TRBJ1-1 | TRBV18 | TRBD1 | TGTGCCAGCTCACCTACCAGCGGCGACAGGGGGCAAGAAGCTTTCTTT | CASSPTSGDRGQEAFF
- | TRBJ1-1 | TRBV4-1 | - | TGCGCCAGCAGCCAAGGAGGAAGGGGTTGGGGCACTGAAGCTTTCTTT | CASSQGGRGWGTEAFF
- | TRBJ1-2 | TRBV3-1/TRBV3-2 | - | TGTGCCAGCAGCCCTCATCGGACAGCCCTAAACTCTTATGGCTACACCTTC | CASSPHRTALNSYGYTF
- | TRBJ2-1 | TRBV6-5 | - | TGTGCCAGCCTTACCAGAGGGAATGAGCAGTTCTTC | CASLTRGNEQFF
few | TRBJ1-1 | TRBV29-1 | TRBD1 | TGCAGCGTCGACAGGGGCGGCACTGAAGCTTTCTTT | CSVDRGGTEAFF
few | TRBJ1-5 | TRBV6-5 | - | TGTGCCAGCAGTTACAGGGAGAGGAGCCCTCAGCCCCAGCATTTT | CASSYRERSPQPQHF
few | TRBJ2-7 | TRBV12-3/TRBV12-4 | - | TGTGCCAGCAGCTGGACCTCTGGCGGGGTGCAGTACTTC | CASSWTSGGVQYF
- | TRBJ2-7 | TRBV6-2/TRBV6-3 | - | TGTGCCAGCAGTTATAGAGGTCCTGCGCAGGAGCAGTACTTC | CASSYRGPAQEQYF
- | TRBJ2-3 | TRBV5-8 | - | TGTGCCAGCACTCTCATGGGCGAAAGCACAGATACGCAGTATTTT | CASTLMGESTDTQYF
- | TRBJ2-4 | TRBV2 | - | TGTGCCAGCCGGTGGGAGATCTCCGCCAAAAACATTCAGTACTTC | CASRWEISAKNIQYF
- | TRBJ1-2 | TRBV4-3 | - | TGCGCCAGCAGCCCCTCTGGGGGGGATTATGGCTACACCTTC | CASSPSGGDYGYTF
- | TRBJ1-1 | TRBV6-2/TRBV6-3 | - | TGTGCCAGCAGTTATCTCTCCGGGTTGAACACTGAAGCTTTCTTT | CASSYLSGLNTEAFF
- | TRBJ1-3 | TRBV4-1 | - | TGCGCCAGCAGCCCAGGAGGGAGAAACACCATATATTTT | CASSPGGRNTIYF
- | TRBJ1-1 | TRBV4-1 | - | TGCGCCAGCAGCCAAGTCGAGATCCAGAACACTGAAGCTTTCTTT | CASSQVEIQNTEAFF
- | TRBJ2-3 | TRBV29-1 | TRBD2 | TGCAGCGTTCCTACTAGCGGGCAAACAGATACGCAGTATTTT | CSVPTSGQTDTQYF
- | TRBJ1-1 | TRBV20-1 | - | TGCAGTGTTTTGGGAGATACTGAAGCTTTCTTT | CSVLGDTEAFF
- | TRBJ1-1 | TRBV5-6 | TRBD1 | TGTGCCAGCAGCTGGACCGGGACAGGGACCACTGAAGCTTTCTTT | CASSWTGTGTTEAFF
- | TRBJ2-1 | TRBV11-3 | TRBD1 | TGTGCCAGCAGCTGGGGACAGGGATCCTACAATGAGCAGTTCTTC | CASSWGQGSYNEQFF
few | TRBJ1-3 | TRBV6-5 | - | TGTGCCAGCAGTTCCCAAGCTTCCTCTGGAAACACCATATATTTT | CASSSQASSGNTIYF
- | TRBJ2-1 | TRBV7-4 | - | TGTGCCAGCAGCTTACCCCCTTTGAGCGGGCACTGCAATGAGCAGTTCTTC | CASSLPPLSGHCNEQFF
- | TRBJ2-1 | TRBV18 | TRBD2 | TGTGCCAGCTCACCAGGAGGAGCGGGGGGATCGAATGAGCAGTTCTTC | CASSPGGAGGSNEQFF
- | TRBJ2-3 | TRBV7-2 | - | TGTGCCAGCACCCTGGCAGGAGGTAGGGCTACAGATACGCAGTATTTT | CASTLAGGRATDTQYF
few | TRBJ1-2 | TRBV28 | TRBD1 | TGTGCCAGCGCACAGGGGAACTATGGCTACACCTTC | CASAQGNYGYTF
- | TRBJ2-2 | TRBV19 | TRBD1 | TGTGCCACTAGACAGGGGGCGGTCGGCACCGGGGAGCTGTTTTTT | CATRQGAVGTGELFF
- | TRBJ2-7 | TRBV19 | - | TGTGCCAGTAGTATTGTCGGGGGTTCCTACGAGCAGTACTTC | CASSIVGGSYEQYF
- | TRBJ1-1 | TRBV10-3 | - | TGTGCCATCAGTGGGACAGCGAACACTGAAGCTTTCTTT | CAISGTANTEAFF
once | TRBJ1-5 | TRBV6-2/TRBV6-3 | TRBD1 | TGTGCCAGCAGTTCCGGGGACAGCCCCGAGGCCCAGCATTTT | CASSSGDSPEAQHF
- | TRBJ1-3 | TRBV9 | TRBD1 | TGTGCCAGCAGCGGTGGGACAGCCTCTGGAAACACCATATATTTT | CASSGGTASGNTIYF